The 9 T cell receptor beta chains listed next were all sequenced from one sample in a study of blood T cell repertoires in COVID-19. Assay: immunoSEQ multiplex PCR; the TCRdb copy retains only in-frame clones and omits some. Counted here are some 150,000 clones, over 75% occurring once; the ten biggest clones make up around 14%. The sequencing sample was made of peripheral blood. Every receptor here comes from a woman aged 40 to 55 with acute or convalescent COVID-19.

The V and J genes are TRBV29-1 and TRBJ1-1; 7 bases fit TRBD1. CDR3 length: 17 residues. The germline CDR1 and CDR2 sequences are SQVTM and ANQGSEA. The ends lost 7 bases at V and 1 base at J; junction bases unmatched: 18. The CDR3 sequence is CSGVRGGLSRKNTEAFF. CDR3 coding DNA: TGCAGCGGAGTGCGAGGGGGCCTCTCCCGCAAGAACACTGAAGCTTTCTTT. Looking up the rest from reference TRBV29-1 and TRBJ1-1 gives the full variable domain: SAVISQKPSRDICQRGTSLTIQCQVDSQVTMMFWYRQQPGQSLTLIATANQGSEATYESGFVIDKFPISRPNLTFSTLTVSNMSPEDSSIYLCSGVRGGLSRKNTEAFFGQGTRLTVV.

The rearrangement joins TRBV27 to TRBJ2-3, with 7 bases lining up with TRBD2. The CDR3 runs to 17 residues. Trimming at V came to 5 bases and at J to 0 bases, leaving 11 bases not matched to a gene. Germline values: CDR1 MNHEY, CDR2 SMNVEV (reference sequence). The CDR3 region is CASSILGPRGSTDTQYF. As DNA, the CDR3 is TGTGCCAGCAGTATCCTGGGTCCGCGGGGGAGCACAGATACGCAGTATTTT.

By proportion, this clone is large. DNA for the CDR3: TGTGCCAGCAGTTTAGGAGGAAAACTGTTTTTT. It codes for CASSLGGKLFF. This chain connects TRBV12-3 or TRBV12-4 to TRBJ1-4; D not certain. The CDR3 length is 11 residues. Trimming took 1 base from V and 10 from J, leaving 4 bases between them.

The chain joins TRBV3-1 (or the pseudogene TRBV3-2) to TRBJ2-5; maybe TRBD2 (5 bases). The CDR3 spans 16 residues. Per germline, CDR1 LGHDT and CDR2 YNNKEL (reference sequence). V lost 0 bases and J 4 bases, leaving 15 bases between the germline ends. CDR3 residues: CASSQDLAGPGETQYF. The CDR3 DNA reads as TGTGCCAGCAGCCAAGATCTTGCGGGTCCTGGAGAGACCCAGTACTTC.

CDR3 loop: CAISTGTGSDPGYGYTF. The CDR3 bases are TGTGCCATCAGTACCGGGACAGGATCCGACCCTGGATATGGCTACACCTTC. This sequence joins TRBV10-3 and TRBJ1-2; TRBD1 matches at 8 bases. The CDR3 runs 17 residues. Unmatched junction bases numbered 16, after V lost 5 bases and J lost 5 bases. From germline, CDR1 is ENHRY and CDR2 SYGVKD.

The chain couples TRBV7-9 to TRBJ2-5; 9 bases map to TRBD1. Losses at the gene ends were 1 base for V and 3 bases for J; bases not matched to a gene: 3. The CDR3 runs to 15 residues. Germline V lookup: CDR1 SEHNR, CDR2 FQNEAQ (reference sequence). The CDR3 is CASSLVTGGEETQYF. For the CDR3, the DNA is TGTGCCAGCAGCTTAGTGACAGGGGGGGAAGAGACCCAGTACTTC. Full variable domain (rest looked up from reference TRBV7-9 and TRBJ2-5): DTGVSQNPRHKITKRGQNVTFRCDPISEHNRLYWYRQTLGQGPEFLTYFQNEAQLEKSRLLSDRFSAERPKGSFSTLEIQRTEQGDSAMYLCASSLVTGGEETQYFGPGTRLLVL.

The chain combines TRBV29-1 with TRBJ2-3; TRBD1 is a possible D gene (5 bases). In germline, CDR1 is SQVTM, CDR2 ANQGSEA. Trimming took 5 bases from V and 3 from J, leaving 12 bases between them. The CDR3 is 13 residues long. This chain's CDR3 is CSVMKAGTDTQYF. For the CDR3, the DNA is TGCAGCGTTATGAAGGCAGGGACAGATACGCAGTATTTT.

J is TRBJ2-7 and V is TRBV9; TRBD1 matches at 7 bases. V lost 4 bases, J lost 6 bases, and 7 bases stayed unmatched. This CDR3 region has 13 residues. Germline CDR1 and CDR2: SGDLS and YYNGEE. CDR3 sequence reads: CASSSTQGIEQYF. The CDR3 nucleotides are TGTGCCAGCAGCTCAACACAGGGGATCGAGCAGTACTTC. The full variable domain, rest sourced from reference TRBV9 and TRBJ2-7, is DSGVTQTPKHLITATGQRVTLRCSPRSGDLSVYWYQQSLDQGLQFLIQYYNGEERAKGNILERFSAQQFPDLHSELNLSSLELGDSALYFCASSSTQGIEQYFGPGTRLTVT.

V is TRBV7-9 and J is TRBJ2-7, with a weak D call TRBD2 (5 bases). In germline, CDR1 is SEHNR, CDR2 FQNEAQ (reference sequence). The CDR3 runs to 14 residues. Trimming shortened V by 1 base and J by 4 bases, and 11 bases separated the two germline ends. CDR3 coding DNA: TGTGCCAGCAGCTTAGGGGGTTGGGAGTACGAGCAGTACTTC. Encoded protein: CASSLGGWEYEQYF.